This T cell receptor beta chain was sequenced during a study of blood T cells in healthy people across ages. A second PCR, run for about 7 to 11 cycles, used a sample-barcoded 5' primer plus a J-beta primer mix. Each CDR3 protein is one row after TCRdb ran MiXCR on the 5' RACE reads. The table records roughly 800,000 distinct CDR3 sequences, 35% to 40% of them present only once. Overall study findings and caveats: Across the age range, TCR beta diversity per million T cells fell in a roughly linear way. The study could not conclusively compare naive and antigen-experienced cells, given its unsorted PBMCs.

Approximately 9.2 milliliters was the volume of peripheral blood drawn from each donor. Per sample, extraction of total RNA gave at least 6 micrograms in every case. Comment on this clonotype: Its target is unknown. A much more abundant neighbour one base away suggests this may be a read error.

CDR3 size: 11 residues. The V end lost 3 bases, the J end lost 9 bases, and 8 bases lay between the germline ends. The germline V gene has CDR1 MGHDK and CDR2 SYGVNS. The receptor was isolated from a young man in good health. Sequenced material: blood. The chain has TRBV25-1 and TRBJ1-2; D is ambiguous. The CDR3 sequence is CASSEPVSYTF. The CDR3 DNA reads as TGTGCCAGCAGTGAGCCCGTGAGCTACACCTTC.